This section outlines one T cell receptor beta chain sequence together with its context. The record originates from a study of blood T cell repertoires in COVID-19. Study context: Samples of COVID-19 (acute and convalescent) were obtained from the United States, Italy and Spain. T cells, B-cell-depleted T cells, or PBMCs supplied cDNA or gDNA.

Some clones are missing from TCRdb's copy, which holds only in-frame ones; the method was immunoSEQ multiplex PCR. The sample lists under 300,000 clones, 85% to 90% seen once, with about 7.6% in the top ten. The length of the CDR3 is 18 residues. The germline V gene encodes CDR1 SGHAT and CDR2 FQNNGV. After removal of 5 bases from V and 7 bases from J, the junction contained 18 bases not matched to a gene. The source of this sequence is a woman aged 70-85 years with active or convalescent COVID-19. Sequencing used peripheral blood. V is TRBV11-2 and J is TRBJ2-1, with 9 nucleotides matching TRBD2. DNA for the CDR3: TGTGCCAGCAGCGGTCGGAGCGCGGGGGGGTTTGTAAGGAATGAGCAGTTCTTC. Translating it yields CASSGRSAGGFVRNEQFF. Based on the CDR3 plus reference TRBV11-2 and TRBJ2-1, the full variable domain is EAGVAQSPRYKIIEKRQSVAFWCNPISGHATLYWYQQILGQGPKLLIQFQNNGVVDDSQLPKDRFSAERLKGVDSTLKIQPAKLEDSAVYLCASSGRSAGGFVRNEQFFGPGTRLTVL.